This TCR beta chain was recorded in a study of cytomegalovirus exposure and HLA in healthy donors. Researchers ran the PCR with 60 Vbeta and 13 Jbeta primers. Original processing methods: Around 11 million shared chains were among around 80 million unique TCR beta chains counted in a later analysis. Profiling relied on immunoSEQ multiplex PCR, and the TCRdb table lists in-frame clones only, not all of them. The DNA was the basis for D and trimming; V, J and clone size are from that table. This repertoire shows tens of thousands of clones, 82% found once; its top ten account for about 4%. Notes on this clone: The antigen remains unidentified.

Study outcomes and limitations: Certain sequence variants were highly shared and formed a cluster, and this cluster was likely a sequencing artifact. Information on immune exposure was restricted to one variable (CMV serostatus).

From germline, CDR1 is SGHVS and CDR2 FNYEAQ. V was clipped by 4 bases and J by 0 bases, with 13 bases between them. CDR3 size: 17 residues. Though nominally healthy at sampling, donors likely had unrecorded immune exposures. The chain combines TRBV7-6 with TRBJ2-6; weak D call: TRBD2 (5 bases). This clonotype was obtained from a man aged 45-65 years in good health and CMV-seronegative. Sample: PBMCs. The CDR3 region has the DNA TGTGCCAGCAGCTCTGGACTGATGAGCTCTGGGGCCAACGTCCTGACTTTC. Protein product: CASSSGLMSSGANVLTF.